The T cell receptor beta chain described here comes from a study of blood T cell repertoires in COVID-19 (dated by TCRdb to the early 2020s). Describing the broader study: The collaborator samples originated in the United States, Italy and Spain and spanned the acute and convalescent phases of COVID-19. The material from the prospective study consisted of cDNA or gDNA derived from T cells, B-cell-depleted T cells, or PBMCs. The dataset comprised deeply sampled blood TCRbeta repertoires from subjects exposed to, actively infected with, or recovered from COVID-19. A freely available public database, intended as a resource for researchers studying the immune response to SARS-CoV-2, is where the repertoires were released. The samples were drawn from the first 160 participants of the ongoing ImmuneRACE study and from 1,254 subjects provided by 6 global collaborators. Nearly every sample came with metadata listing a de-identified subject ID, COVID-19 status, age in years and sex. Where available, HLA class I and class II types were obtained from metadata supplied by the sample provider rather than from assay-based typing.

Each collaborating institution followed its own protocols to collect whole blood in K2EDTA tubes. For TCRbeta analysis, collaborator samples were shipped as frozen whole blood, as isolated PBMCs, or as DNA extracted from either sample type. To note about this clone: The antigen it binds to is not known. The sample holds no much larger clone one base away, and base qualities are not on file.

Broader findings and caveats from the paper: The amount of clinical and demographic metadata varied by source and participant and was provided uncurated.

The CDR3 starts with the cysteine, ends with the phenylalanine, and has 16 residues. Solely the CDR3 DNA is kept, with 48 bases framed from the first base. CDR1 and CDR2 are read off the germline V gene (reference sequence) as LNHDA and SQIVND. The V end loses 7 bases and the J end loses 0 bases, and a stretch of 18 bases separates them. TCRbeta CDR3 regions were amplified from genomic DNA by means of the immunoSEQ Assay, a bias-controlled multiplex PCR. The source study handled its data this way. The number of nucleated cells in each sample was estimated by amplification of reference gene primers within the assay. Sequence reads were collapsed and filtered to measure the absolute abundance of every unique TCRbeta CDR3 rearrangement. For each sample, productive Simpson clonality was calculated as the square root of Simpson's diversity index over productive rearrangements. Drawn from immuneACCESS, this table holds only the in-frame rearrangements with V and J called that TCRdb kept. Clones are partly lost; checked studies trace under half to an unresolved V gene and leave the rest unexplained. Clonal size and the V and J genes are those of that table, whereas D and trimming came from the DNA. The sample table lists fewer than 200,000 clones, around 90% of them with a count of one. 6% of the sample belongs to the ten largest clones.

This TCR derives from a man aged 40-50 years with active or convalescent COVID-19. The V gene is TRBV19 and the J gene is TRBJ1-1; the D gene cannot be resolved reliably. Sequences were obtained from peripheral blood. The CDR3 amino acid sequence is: CASTLGVGRMNTEAFF. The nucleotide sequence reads TGTGCCAGTACCCTCGGGGTGGGCCGCATGAACACTGAAGCTTTCTTT.